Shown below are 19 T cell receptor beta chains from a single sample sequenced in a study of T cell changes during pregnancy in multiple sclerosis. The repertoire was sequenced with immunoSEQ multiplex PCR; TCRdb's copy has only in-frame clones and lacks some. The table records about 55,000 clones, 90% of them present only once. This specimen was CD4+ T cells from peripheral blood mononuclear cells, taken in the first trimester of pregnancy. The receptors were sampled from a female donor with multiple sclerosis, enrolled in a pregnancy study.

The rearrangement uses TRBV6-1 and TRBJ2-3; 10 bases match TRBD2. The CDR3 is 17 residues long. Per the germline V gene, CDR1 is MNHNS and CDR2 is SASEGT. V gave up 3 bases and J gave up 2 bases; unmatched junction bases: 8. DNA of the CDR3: TGTGCCAGCAGTGAGCGATCTAGCGGGAGTATCACAGATACGCAGTATTTT. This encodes CASSERSSGSITDTQYF.

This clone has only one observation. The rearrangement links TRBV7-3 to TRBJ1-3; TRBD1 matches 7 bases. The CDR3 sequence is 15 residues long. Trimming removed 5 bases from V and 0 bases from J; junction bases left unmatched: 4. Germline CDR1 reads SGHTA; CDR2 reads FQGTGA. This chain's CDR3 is CASSQGGRSGNTIYF. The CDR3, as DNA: TGTGCCAGCAGCCAGGGGGGACGCTCTGGAAACACCATATATTTT. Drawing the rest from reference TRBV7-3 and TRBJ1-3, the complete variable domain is GAGVSQTPSNKVTEKGKYVELRCDPISGHTALYWYRQSLGQGPEFLIYFQGTGAADDSGLPNDRFFAVRPEGSVSTLKIQRTERGDSAVYLCASSQGGRSGNTIYFGEGSWLTVV.

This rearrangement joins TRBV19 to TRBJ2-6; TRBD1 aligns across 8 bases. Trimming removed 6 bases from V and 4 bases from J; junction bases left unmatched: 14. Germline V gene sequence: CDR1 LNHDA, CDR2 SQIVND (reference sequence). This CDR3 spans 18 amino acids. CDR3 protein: CASSARGLGFSGANVLTF. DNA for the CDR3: TGTGCCAGTAGCGCCAGGGGGCTAGGGTTCTCCGGGGCCAACGTCCTGACTTTC.

In DNA form, the CDR3 reads TGTGCCAGCAGCGCGTTGACAGGGGGCGTAGGATACGAGCAGTACTTC. Residues: CASSALTGGVGYEQYF. This rearrangement joins TRBV7-8 to TRBJ2-7, with 10 bases aligning to TRBD1. The V gene's germline CDR1 is SGHVS and CDR2 FQNEAQ. J lost 4 bases, V lost 5 bases, and 11 bases had no gene match. This CDR3 has 16 amino acids.

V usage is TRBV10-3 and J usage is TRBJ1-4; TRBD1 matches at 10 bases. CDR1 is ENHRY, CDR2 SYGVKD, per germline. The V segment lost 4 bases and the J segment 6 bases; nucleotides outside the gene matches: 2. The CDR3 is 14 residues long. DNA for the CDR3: TGTGCCATCAGTGGACAGGGGGCCGATGAAAAACTGTTTTTT. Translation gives CAISGQGADEKLFF.

In nucleotides, the CDR3 is TGTGCCAGCAGCGCGGAAGGCCGTAACACTGAAGCTTTCTTT. This sequence encodes CASSAEGRNTEAFF. The chain combines TRBV6-1 with TRBJ1-1; D gene uncertain. The CDR3 sequence is 14 residues long. Per germline, CDR1 MNHNS and CDR2 SASEGT. V gave up 6 bases and J gave up 2 bases, with 13 bases separating them.

Written as DNA, the CDR3 is TGTGCCAGCAGCCGAATTGGGGGGGCGTTAAACACTGAAGCTTTCTTT. Translation: CASSRIGGALNTEAFF. The chain is built from TRBV14 and TRBJ1-1; possible D gene TRBD1, 6 bases. Per the germline V gene, CDR1 is SGHDN and CDR2 is FVKESK. The CDR3 spans 16 residues. V was clipped by 4 bases and J by 2 bases, with 17 bases between them.

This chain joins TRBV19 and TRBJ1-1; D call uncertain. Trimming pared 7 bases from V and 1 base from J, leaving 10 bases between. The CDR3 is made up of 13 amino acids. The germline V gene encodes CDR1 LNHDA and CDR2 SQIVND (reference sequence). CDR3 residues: CASTREQNTEAFF. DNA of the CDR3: TGTGCCAGTACTCGGGAGCAGAACACTGAAGCTTTCTTT.

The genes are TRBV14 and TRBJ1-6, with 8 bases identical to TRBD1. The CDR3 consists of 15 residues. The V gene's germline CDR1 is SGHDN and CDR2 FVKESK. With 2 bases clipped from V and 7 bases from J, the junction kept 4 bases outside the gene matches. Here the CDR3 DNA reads TGTGCCAGCAGCCAAATAGGACAGGGAAATTCACCCCTCCACTTT. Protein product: CASSQIGQGNSPLHF.

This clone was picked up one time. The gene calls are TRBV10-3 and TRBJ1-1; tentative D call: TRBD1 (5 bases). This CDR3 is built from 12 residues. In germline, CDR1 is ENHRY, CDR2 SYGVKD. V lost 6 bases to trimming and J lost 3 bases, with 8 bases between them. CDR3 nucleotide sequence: TGTGCCATCAGGGGCAGGGACACTGAAGCTTTCTTT. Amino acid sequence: CAIRGRDTEAFF.

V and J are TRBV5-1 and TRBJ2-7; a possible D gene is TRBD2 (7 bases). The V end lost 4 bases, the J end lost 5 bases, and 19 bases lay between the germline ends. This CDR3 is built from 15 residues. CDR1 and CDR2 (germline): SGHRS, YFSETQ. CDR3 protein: CASSDPGGRGDEQYF. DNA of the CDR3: TGCGCCAGCAGCGACCCCGGGGGGCGGGGCGACGAGCAGTACTTC.

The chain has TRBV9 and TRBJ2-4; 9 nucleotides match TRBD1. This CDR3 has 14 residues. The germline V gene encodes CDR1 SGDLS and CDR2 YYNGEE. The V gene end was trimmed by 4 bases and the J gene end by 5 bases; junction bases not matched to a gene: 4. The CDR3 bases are TGTGCCAGCAGCCCCCGGACAGGGGAAAACATTCAGTACTTC. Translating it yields CASSPRTGENIQYF.

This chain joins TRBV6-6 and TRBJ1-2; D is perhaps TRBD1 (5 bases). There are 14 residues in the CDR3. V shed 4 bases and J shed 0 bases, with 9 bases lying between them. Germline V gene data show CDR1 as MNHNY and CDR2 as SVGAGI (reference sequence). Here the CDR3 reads CASSFPGANYGYTF. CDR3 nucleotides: TGTGCCAGCAGTTTTCCGGGGGCTAACTATGGCTACACCTTC.

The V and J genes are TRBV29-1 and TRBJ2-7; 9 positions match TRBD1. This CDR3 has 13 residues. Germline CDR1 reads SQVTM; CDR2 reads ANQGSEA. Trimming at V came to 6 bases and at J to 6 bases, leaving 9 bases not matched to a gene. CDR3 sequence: CSVAGTGFGEQYF. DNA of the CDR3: TGCAGCGTAGCCGGGACAGGGTTTGGCGAGCAGTACTTC.

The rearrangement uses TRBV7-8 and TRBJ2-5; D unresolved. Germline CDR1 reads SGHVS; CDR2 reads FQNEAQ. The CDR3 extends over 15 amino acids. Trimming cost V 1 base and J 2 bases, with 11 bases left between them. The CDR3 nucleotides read TGTGCCAGCAGCTTAGGGTGGCGGCGGCAAGAGACCCAGTACTTC. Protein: CASSLGWRRQETQYF.

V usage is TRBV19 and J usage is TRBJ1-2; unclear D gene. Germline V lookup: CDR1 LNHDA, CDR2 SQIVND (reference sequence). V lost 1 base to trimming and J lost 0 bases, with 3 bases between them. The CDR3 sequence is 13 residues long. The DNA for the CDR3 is TGTGCCAGTAGTATAGCAGCTAACTATGGCTACACCTTC. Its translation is CASSIAANYGYTF.

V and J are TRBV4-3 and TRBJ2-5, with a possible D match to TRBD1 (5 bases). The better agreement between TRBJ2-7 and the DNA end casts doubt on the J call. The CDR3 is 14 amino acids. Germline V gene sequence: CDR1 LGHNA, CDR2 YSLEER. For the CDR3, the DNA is TGCGCCAGCAGCCAAGGGCCAGGGTCCTACGAGCAGTACTTC. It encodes CASSQGPGSYEQYF.

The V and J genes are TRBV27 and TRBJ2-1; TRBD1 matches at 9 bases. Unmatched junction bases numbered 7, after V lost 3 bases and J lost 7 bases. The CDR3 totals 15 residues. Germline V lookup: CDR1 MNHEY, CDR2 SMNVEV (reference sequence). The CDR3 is CASSFDRGGWNEQFF. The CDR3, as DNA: TGTGCCAGCAGTTTCGACAGGGGGGGATGGAATGAGCAGTTCTTC.

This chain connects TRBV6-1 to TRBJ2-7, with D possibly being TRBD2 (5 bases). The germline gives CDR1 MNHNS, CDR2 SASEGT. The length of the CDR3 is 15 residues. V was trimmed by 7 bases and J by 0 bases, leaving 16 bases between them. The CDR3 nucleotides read TGTGCCAGCAAAATGACCGGGGATCCCTCCTACGAGCAGTACTTC. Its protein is CASKMTGDPSYEQYF.